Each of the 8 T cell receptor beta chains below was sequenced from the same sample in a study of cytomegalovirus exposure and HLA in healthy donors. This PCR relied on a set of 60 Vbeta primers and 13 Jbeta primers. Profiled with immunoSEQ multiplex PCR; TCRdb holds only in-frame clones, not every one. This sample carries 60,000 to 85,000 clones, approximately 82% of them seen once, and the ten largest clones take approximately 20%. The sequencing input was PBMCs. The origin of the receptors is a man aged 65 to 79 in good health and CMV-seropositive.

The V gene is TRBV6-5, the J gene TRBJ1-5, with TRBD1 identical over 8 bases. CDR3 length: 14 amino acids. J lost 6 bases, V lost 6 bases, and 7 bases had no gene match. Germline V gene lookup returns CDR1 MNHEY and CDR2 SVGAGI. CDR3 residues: CASSTTGESQPQHF. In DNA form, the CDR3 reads TGTGCCAGCAGCACGACAGGGGAGAGTCAGCCCCAGCATTTT.

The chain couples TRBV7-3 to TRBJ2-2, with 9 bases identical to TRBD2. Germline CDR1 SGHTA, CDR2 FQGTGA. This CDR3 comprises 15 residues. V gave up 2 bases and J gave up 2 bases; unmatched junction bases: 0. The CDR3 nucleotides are TGTGCCAGCAGCTTAGGGACTAGCAACACCGGGGAGCTGTTTTTT. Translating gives CASSLGTSNTGELFF.

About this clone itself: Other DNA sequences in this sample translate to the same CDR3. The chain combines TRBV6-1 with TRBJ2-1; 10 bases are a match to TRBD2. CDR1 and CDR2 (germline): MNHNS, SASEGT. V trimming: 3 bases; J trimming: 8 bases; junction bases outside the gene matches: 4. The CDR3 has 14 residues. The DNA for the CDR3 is TGTGCCAGCAGTGACCTAGCGGGAGACCATGAGCAGTTCTTC. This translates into CASSDLAGDHEQFF.

This CDR3 is CAWSSYFRTSGSYEQYF. CDR3 DNA sequence: TGTGCCTGGAGTTCCTACTTTAGGACTAGCGGGAGCTACGAGCAGTACTTC. The chain links TRBV30 to TRBJ2-7; 13 bases line up with TRBD2. CDR1 and CDR2 from the germline V gene are GTSNPN and SVGIG (reference sequence). The CDR3 loop spans 17 amino acids. The trim removed 2 bases at V and 3 bases at J, leaving 10 bases unmatched. The entire variable domain, with the rest obtained from reference TRBV30 and TRBJ2-7, is as follows: SQTIHQWPATLVQPVGSPLSLECTVEGTSNPNLYWYRQAAGRGLQLLFYSVGIGQISSEVPQNLSASRPQDRQFILSSKKLLLSDSGFYLCAWSSYFRTSGSYEQYFGPGTRLTVT.

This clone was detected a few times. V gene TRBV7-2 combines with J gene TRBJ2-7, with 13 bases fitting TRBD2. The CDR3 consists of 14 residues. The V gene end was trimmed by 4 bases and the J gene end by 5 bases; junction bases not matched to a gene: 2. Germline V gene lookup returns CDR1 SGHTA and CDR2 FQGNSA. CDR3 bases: TGTGCCAGCAGCTCCGGACTAGCGGGGGACGAGCAGTACTTC. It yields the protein CASSSGLAGDEQYF.

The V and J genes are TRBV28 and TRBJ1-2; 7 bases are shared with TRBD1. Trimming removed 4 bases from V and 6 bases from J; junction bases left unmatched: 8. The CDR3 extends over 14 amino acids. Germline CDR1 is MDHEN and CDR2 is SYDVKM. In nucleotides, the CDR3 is TGTGCCAGCAGTTACGCGACAGGGTTTAATGGCTACACCTTC. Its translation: CASSYATGFNGYTF.

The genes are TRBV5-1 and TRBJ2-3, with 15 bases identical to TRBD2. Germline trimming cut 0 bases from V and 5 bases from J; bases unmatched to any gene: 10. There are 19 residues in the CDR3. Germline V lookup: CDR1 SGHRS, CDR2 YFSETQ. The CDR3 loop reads CASSLAGTSGGSPQDTQYF. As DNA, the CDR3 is TGCGCCAGCAGCTTGGCTGGGACTAGCGGGGGGTCCCCACAAGATACGCAGTATTTT. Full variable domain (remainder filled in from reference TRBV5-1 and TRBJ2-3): KAGVTQTPRYLIKTRGQQVTLSCSPISGHRSVSWYQQTPGQGLQFLFEYFSETQRNKGNFPGRFSGRQFSNSRSEMNVSTLELGDSALYLCASSLAGTSGGSPQDTQYFGPGTRLTVL.

CDR3 in amino acids: CASTGANTGELFF. The CDR3 DNA reads as TGTGCCAGTACAGGGGCGAACACCGGGGAGCTGTTTTTT. This sequence joins TRBV19 and TRBJ2-2, with TRBD1 as a possible D gene (6 bases). V dropped 7 bases and J dropped 0 bases, with 6 bases sitting between them. Per germline, CDR1 LNHDA and CDR2 SQIVND (reference sequence). This CDR3 is built from 13 residues.